These T cell receptor beta chains were read from a single sample in a study of regulatory T cells in long-lasting Graves disease. Each CDR3 protein gets one entry after TCRdb re-called the multiplex PCR reads with MiXCR. The sample includes some 500,000 distinct CDR3 sequences, approximately 13% of them seen just once. These data were also reused for a study on T cells in Graves' hyperthyroidism and ophthalmopathy.

The specimen was peripheral blood mononuclear cells (PBMCs), collected at new diagnosis, from a patient treated with antithyroid drugs. These receptors all stem from a man aged 25 to 45 with Graves disease. Each CDR3 is given with its conserved first and last residue. The order of the fields is D gene, V gene, clone size, J gene, CDR3 protein, CDR3 DNA. The D gene is left open where the match is weak. Size is omitted from some rows. Given values are once, few, many or a class for expanded clones.

>TRBD1|TRBV20-1|many|TRBJ1-1
CSADRGTIMNTEAFF
TGCAGTGCTGACAGGGGGACGATCATGAACACTGAAGCTTTCTTT
>TRBD2|TRBV5-1|NA|TRBJ2-5
CASSALAGETQYF
TGCGCCAGCAGCGCCCTAGCGGGAGAGACCCAGTACTTC
>NA|TRBV2|many|TRBJ1-1
CASSEAEDTEAFF
TGTGCCAGCAGTGAAGCGGAGGACACTGAAGCTTTCTTT
>TRBD1|TRBV7-6|many|TRBJ1-5
CASSLGDRGRPQHF
TGTGCCAGCAGCTTAGGGGACAGGGGACGGCCCCAGCATTTT
>NA|TRBV2|many|TRBJ1-5
CASKRADQPQHF
TGTGCCAGCAAGAGGGCGGATCAGCCCCAGCATTTT
>NA|TRBV12-3/TRBV12-4|many|TRBJ2-7
CASSFGSFSEQYF
TGTGCCAGCAGTTTCGGGAGTTTTAGCGAGCAGTACTTC
>NA|TRBV19|NA|TRBJ2-7
CASSSGKAYEQYF
TGTGCCAGTAGCTCAGGGAAGGCCTACGAGCAGTACTTC
>NA|TRBV12-3/TRBV12-4|many|TRBJ2-1
CASSLRTFYNEQFF
TGTGCCAGCAGCCTCAGGACTTTTTACAATGAGCAGTTCTTC
>NA|TRBV5-1|many|TRBJ2-3
CASSILGGPDTQYF
TGCGCCAGCAGCATTCTCGGGGGACCGGATACGCAGTATTTT
>NA|TRBV29-1|many|TRBJ2-5
CSVVSASERETQYF
TGCAGCGTTGTTTCCGCTAGCGAGCGGGAGACCCAGTACTTC
>NA|TRBV28|many|TRBJ2-7
CASSTRGYEQYF
TGTGCCAGCAGCACCAGAGGATACGAGCAGTACTTC
>NA|TRBV4-1|NA|TRBJ1-5
CASSLIEGTNQPQHF
TGCGCCAGCAGCCTGATTGAGGGGACCAATCAGCCCCAGCATTTT
>TRBD2|TRBV6-2/TRBV6-3|NA|TRBJ2-3
CASSWGLAGDTQYF
TGTGCCAGCAGTTGGGGTCTAGCGGGAGATACGCAGTATTTT
>TRBD2|TRBV7-9|NA|TRBJ2-1
CASSLISGKNNEQFF
TGTGCCAGCAGCTTAATTAGCGGGAAGAACAATGAGCAGTTCTTC
>NA|TRBV20-1|NA|TRBJ2-1
CSASTPGTANEQFF
TGCAGTGCTAGTACTCCAGGGACGGCGAATGAGCAGTTCTTC
>TRBD1|TRBV2|many|TRBJ2-1
CASRGQGVDEQFF
TGTGCCAGCAGGGGACAGGGGGTGGATGAGCAGTTCTTC
>NA|TRBV6-1|NA|TRBJ2-2
CASRPDWGSGELFF
TGTGCCAGCAGGCCTGACTGGGGCTCCGGGGAGCTGTTTTTT
>NA|TRBV5-1|many|TRBJ2-2
CASRVASRGELFF
TGCGCCAGCAGAGTAGCCTCCAGGGGGGAGCTGTTTTTT
>TRBD2|TRBV6-2/TRBV6-3|few|TRBJ2-3
CASSYGSGTFTDTQYF
TGTGCCAGCAGTTACGGGAGCGGGACTTTCACAGATACGCAGTATTTT
>NA|TRBV20-1|NA|TRBJ2-1
CSEMAPLAYNEQFF
TGCAGTGAAATGGCACCACTAGCTTACAATGAGCAGTTCTTC
>TRBD2|TRBV29-1|NA|TRBJ2-7
CSVDGTSGIYEQYF
TGCAGCGTTGATGGGACTAGCGGGATCTACGAGCAGTACTTC
>TRBD1|TRBV2|many|TRBJ2-1
CASRGQGADYNEQFF
TGTGCCAGCAGGGGACAGGGTGCTGACTACAATGAGCAGTTCTTC
>TRBD2|TRBV5-1|many|TRBJ2-2
CASSTRTSGVGELFF
TGCGCCAGCAGCACGAGGACTAGCGGAGTCGGGGAGCTGTTTTTT
>TRBD1|TRBV20-1|NA|TRBJ1-3
CSAIGPTGDTIYF
TGCAGTGCCATCGGGCCAACAGGGGACACCATATATTTT
>TRBD1|TRBV24-1|few|TRBJ2-5
CATSDAGQGGWGETQYF
TGTGCCACCAGTGATGCGGGACAGGGTGGTTGGGGGGAGACCCAGTACTTC
>NA|TRBV7-2|many|TRBJ2-5
CASRGPRARETQYF
TGTGCCAGCAGAGGCCCGAGGGCCAGGGAGACCCAGTACTTC
>NA|TRBV28|few|TRBJ2-7
CASWNRNEDEQYF
TGTGCCAGCTGGAACAGAAATGAGGACGAGCAGTACTTC
>NA|TRBV2|many|TRBJ2-2
CASSWEAAGGELFF
TGTGCCAGCAGTTGGGAGGCAGCGGGCGGGGAGCTGTTTTTT
>NA|TRBV15|many|TRBJ1-5
CATSRDGGESQPQHF
TGTGCCACCAGCAGAGACGGGGGCGAGAGTCAGCCCCAGCATTTT
>NA|TRBV27|NA|TRBJ1-2
CAKGQRTLYGYTF
TGTGCCAAGGGGCAGCGCACTCTCTATGGCTACACCTTC
>NA|TRBV2|many|TRBJ2-7
CASTPRGTFYEQYF
TGTGCCAGCACCCCGAGGGGTACTTTCTACGAGCAGTACTTC
>TRBD1|TRBV15|NA|TRBJ2-7
CATSRDPYRGEYEQYF
TGTGCCACCAGCAGAGATCCGTACAGGGGCGAGTACGAGCAGTACTTC
>NA|TRBV6-5|many|TRBJ1-2
CASSYSVRQGGMDGYTF
TGTGCCAGCAGTTACTCAGTCCGCCAGGGAGGGATGGATGGCTACACCTTC
>NA|TRBV30|NA|TRBJ2-3
CAWSPVSGTQYF
TGTGCCTGGAGCCCTGTGTCGGGGACGCAGTATTTT
>TRBD2|TRBV25-1|NA|TRBJ2-1
CASFLSGGGGRRASYNEQFF
TGTGCCAGCTTCCTCTCCGGGGGTGGCGGGAGAAGGGCGTCCTACAATGAGCAGTTCTTC
>TRBD1|TRBV18|few|TRBJ2-7
CASSPPRDRAGGGEQYF
TGTGCCAGCTCACCACCCCGGGACAGGGCGGGTGGCGGCGAGCAGTACTTC
>TRBD1|TRBV5-6|few|TRBJ1-2
CASSVDRVEGYTF
TGTGCCAGCAGCGTAGACAGGGTGGAGGGCTACACCTTC
>NA|TRBV28|few|TRBJ1-2
CASSIQRGSQMGYTF
TGTGCCAGCAGTATCCAACGGGGGAGCCAAATGGGCTACACCTTC
>NA|TRBV6-1|NA|TRBJ2-7
CASSEAPTSAYEQYF
TGTGCCAGCAGTGAAGCGCCCACCTCCGCCTACGAGCAGTACTTC
>NA|TRBV20-1|many|TRBJ2-3
CSAKPGPRADTQYF
TGCAGTGCTAAACCGGGCCCGCGGGCAGATACGCAGTATTTT
>NA|TRBV30|many|TRBJ1-2
CAWSLRDGYTF
TGTGCCTGGAGCCTCAGGGATGGCTACACCTTC
>NA|TRBV27|many|TRBJ2-6
CASRKRGANVLTF
TGTGCCAGCCGAAAGCGGGGGGCCAACGTCCTGACTTTC